This T cell receptor (beta chain) was sequenced in a study of beta chain features in type 1 diabetes. Study findings and constraints: Patients with type 1 diabetes carried fewer insertions and had more deletions at their VDJ junctions.

Expressed TCRB transcripts were sequenced after all isolated RNA was converted to cDNA. Assay: immunoSEQ multiplex PCR; the TCRdb copy retains only in-frame clones and omits some. The profile shows fewer than 250,000 clones, about 14% of them singletons. Each donor gave one heparinised blood draw averaging about 120 mL. With respect to this clone: The target antigen is unknown.

CDR1 is SGDLS, CDR2 YYNGEE, per germline. Trimming took 0 bases from V and 1 from J, leaving 5 bases between them. CDR3 length: 14 residues. This clonotype was obtained from a woman aged 40 to 49 in good health. The chain carries TRBV9 and TRBJ1-3; D not certain. The sequenced material came from naive CD4+ T cells from blood. CDR3: CASSVVTSGNTIYF. The CDR3 region has the DNA TGTGCCAGCAGCGTAGTAACATCTGGAAACACCATATATTTT.